This T cell receptor beta chain was identified during a study of control samples from healthy donors and cancer patients. CDR1 LGHDT and CDR2 YNNKEL come from the germline V gene (reference sequence). The V end was cut by 3 bases, the J end by 4 bases, with 13 bases between. CDR3 length: 15 residues. Method: immunoSEQ multiplex PCR; TCRdb's copy keeps in-frame clones and lacks some. The repertoire includes more than 150,000 clones, approximately 90% of them detected once, and about 0.64% sits in the top ten. The table lists this clone with a count of one. Source material: blood. The TCR sequence derives from a woman aged 25-40 years in good health. The chain is built from TRBV3-1 (or the pseudogene TRBV3-2) and TRBJ2-4; a weak D match, TRBD2 (5 bases). The CDR3: CASSQFSRGKNIQYF. For the CDR3, the DNA is TGTGCCAGCAGCCAGTTCAGTCGGGGAAAAAACATTCAGTACTTC.